The entry that follows covers one T cell receptor beta chain sequence. The data were obtained in a study of blood T cell repertoires in COVID-19. Data came from immunoSEQ multiplex PCR; TCRdb stores just in-frame clones and leaves some out. The sample has around 310,000 clones, around 90% seen once; the top ten hold nearly 7%. Germline V gives CDR1 MNHEY, CDR2 SMNVEV (reference sequence). This CDR3 has 12 residues. V lost 8 bases and J lost 5, with 9 bases in between. The chain recombines TRBV27 with TRBJ2-2; maybe TRBD2 (5 bases). Specimen: peripheral blood. The TCR comes from a woman in her 30s with COVID-19, enrolled during active disease. The CDR3 DNA reads TGTGCCAGCTTCGGGGAGACCGGGGAGCTGTTTTTT. Its translation: CASFGETGELFF.